The table lists the clone carrying this T cell receptor (beta chain) with a few counts. Its antigen is as yet unknown. This record comes from a study of vaccination and CD4 T cells after COVID-19. Turning to the study itself: Cells received overlapping spike peptides from SARS-CoV-2, HCoV-NL63, HCoV-OC43 and HCoV-229E as stimulation.

Sequenced with the Oncomine TCR Beta short-read assay was DNA taken from cultured CD4+ T cells. TCRdb processed the PCR reads anew with MiXCR; each CDR3 protein has one entry. Of fewer than 13,000 distinct CDR3 sequences listed, 43% are singletons. Treatment denoted: roughly 11-day PBMC culture with coronavirus spike peptide pools or control peptides (ViraFEST assay). This CDR3 is 15 amino acids long. Trimming shortened V by 6 bases and J by 1 base, and 15 bases separated the two germline ends. Germline V CDR1 and CDR2: SGHRS, YFSETQ. V usage is TRBV5-1 and J usage is TRBJ2-3; D is unresolved. Source material: CD4+ T cells from blood, cultured in vitro. This clonotype originated in a human donor who had recovered from COVID-19. CDR3 bases: TGCGCCAGCACCGTGGCAGGTCGGGGCACAGATACGCAGTATTTT. It translates to CASTVAGRGTDTQYF. Based on the CDR3 plus reference TRBV5-1 and TRBJ2-3, the full variable domain is KAGVTQTPRYLIKTRGQQVTLSCSPISGHRSVSWYQQTPGQGLQFLFEYFSETQRNKGNFPGRFSGRQFSNSRSEMNVSTLELGDSALYLCASTVAGRGTDTQYFGPGTRLTVL.